Listed below are T cell receptor beta chains from one sample, sequenced in a study of cytomegalovirus exposure and HLA in healthy donors. Using immunoSEQ multiplex PCR, the repertoire was profiled, and TCRdb retains in-frame clones only, with some absent. The data contain approximately 160,000 clones, about 75% of them seen just once; the ten biggest clones take up approximately 1.3%. Sequencing was performed on PBMCs. The receptors originated from a man younger than 35 in good health and CMV-seronegative. Both conserved end residues are part of each CDR3. A D gene is named only where the DNA matches it firmly. Only part of the rows carry a size: once, few, many, or a class if the clone is expanded.

V gene: TRBV5-6
D gene: .
CDR3 length: 12
J gene: TRBJ2-5
clone size: .
CDR3 DNA: TGTGCCAGCAGCGCGTACCAAGAGACCCAGTACTTC
CDR3 protein: CASSAYQETQYF

V gene: TRBV28
D gene: TRBD2
CDR3 length: 17
J gene: TRBJ2-7
clone size: .
CDR3 DNA: TGTGCCAGCGGCCCCTCACCCCTTGCGGGAGTAAGGTACGAGCAGTACTTC
CDR3 protein: CASGPSPLAGVRYEQYF

V gene: TRBV28
D gene: .
CDR3 length: 15
J gene: TRBJ2-7
clone size: .
CDR3 DNA: TGTGCCAGCAGTTTAGTGGATAGCGGAGGGAGGGAGCAGTACTTC
CDR3 protein: CASSLVDSGGREQYF

V gene: TRBV15
D gene: TRBD2
CDR3 length: 19
J gene: TRBJ2-6
clone size: .
CDR3 DNA: TGTGCCACCAGCAGACCCTCGGCTAGCGGGATCTCTGGGGCCAACGTCCTGACTTTC
CDR3 protein: CATSRPSASGISGANVLTF

V gene: TRBV10-3
D gene: TRBD1
CDR3 length: 18
J gene: TRBJ2-1
clone size: .
CDR3 DNA: TGTGCCATCAGTGAGTCAGAAGCAGGGGGCTTTGGTTTGGATGAGCAGTTCTTC
CDR3 protein: CAISESEAGGFGLDEQFF

V gene: TRBV10-3
D gene: .
CDR3 length: 12
J gene: TRBJ1-5
clone size: once
CDR3 DNA: TGTGCCATCAGTGCGGGGGGTCAGCCCCAGCATTTT
CDR3 protein: CAISAGGQPQHF

V gene: TRBV30
D gene: .
CDR3 length: 13
J gene: TRBJ2-7
clone size: .
CDR3 DNA: TGTGCCTGGAGTCTCCCCAGCGCGTACGAGCAGTACTTC
CDR3 protein: CAWSLPSAYEQYF

V gene: TRBV7-2
D gene: .
CDR3 length: 15
J gene: TRBJ2-2
clone size: .
CDR3 DNA: TGTGCCAGCAGCTCAGGGAAGGGCAGCACCGGGGAGCTGTTTTTT
CDR3 protein: CASSSGKGSTGELFF

V gene: TRBV5-1
D gene: .
CDR3 length: 15
J gene: TRBJ2-7
clone size: .
CDR3 DNA: TGCGCCAGCAGCTTGAATGGCGGAGCTAGCTACGAGCAGTACTTC
CDR3 protein: CASSLNGGASYEQYF

V gene: TRBV10-3
D gene: TRBD1
CDR3 length: 16
J gene: TRBJ1-2
clone size: .
CDR3 DNA: TGTGCCATCAGTGACCCGCCGGGACAGGGTTGGGATGGCTACACCTTC
CDR3 protein: CAISDPPGQGWDGYTF

V gene: TRBV6-1
D gene: .
CDR3 length: 14
J gene: TRBJ2-7
clone size: .
CDR3 DNA: TGTGCCAGCAGTACTCCCGGGGTCTCCTACGAGCAGTACTTC
CDR3 protein: CASSTPGVSYEQYF

V gene: TRBV25-1
D gene: TRBD2
CDR3 length: 14
J gene: TRBJ2-7
clone size: few
CDR3 DNA: TGTGCCAGCAGCCGCTTGGGGGAGGGCCACGAGCAGTACTTC
CDR3 protein: CASSRLGEGHEQYF

V gene: TRBV27
D gene: TRBD1
CDR3 length: 15
J gene: TRBJ2-3
clone size: .
CDR3 DNA: TGTGCCAGCAGTTTACGAGGGACAGGGGATGATACGCAGTATTTT
CDR3 protein: CASSLRGTGDDTQYF

V gene: TRBV5-1
D gene: TRBD2
CDR3 length: 15
J gene: TRBJ2-1
clone size: .
CDR3 DNA: TGCGCCAGCAGCTTAACTAGCGGGAGAAACGATGAGCAGTTCTTC
CDR3 protein: CASSLTSGRNDEQFF

V gene: TRBV5-1
D gene: TRBD2
CDR3 length: 15
J gene: TRBJ2-2
clone size: .
CDR3 DNA: TGCGCCAGCGAGGATAGCGGGAGGCGTACCGGGGAGCTGTTTTTT
CDR3 protein: CASEDSGRRTGELFF

V gene: TRBV27
D gene: .
CDR3 length: 11
J gene: TRBJ2-7
clone size: .
CDR3 DNA: TGTGCCAGCGGGTCCGGGTACGAGCAGTACTTC
CDR3 protein: CASGSGYEQYF

V gene: TRBV29-1
D gene: .
CDR3 length: 15
J gene: TRBJ1-1
clone size: few
CDR3 DNA: TGCAGCGCTATCGTTTCGACGGGGATGAACACTGAAGCTTTCTTT
CDR3 protein: CSAIVSTGMNTEAFF

V gene: TRBV28
D gene: .
CDR3 length: 12
J gene: TRBJ1-3
clone size: .
CDR3 DNA: TGTGCCAGCCTCAGCTCTGGAAACACCATATATTTT
CDR3 protein: CASLSSGNTIYF

V gene: TRBV7-2
D gene: .
CDR3 length: 14
J gene: TRBJ2-7
clone size: .
CDR3 DNA: TGTGCCAGCAGCTTAGCCACAGCATCTGCCGAGCAGTACTTC
CDR3 protein: CASSLATASAEQYF

V gene: TRBV27
D gene: TRBD2
CDR3 length: 17
J gene: TRBJ2-7
clone size: .
CDR3 DNA: TGTGCCAGCAGTTTATCGGGGGGAGGGCACCGTTGGAGCGAGCAGTACTTC
CDR3 protein: CASSLSGGGHRWSEQYF

V gene: TRBV5-4
D gene: TRBD2
CDR3 length: 14
J gene: TRBJ2-7
clone size: .
CDR3 DNA: TGTGCCAGCAGCTTGGGGAGCGGGGACTACGAGCAGTACTTC
CDR3 protein: CASSLGSGDYEQYF

V gene: TRBV19
D gene: .
CDR3 length: 12
J gene: TRBJ1-3
clone size: .
CDR3 DNA: TGTGCCAGTAGTACGTCTGGAAACACCATATATTTT
CDR3 protein: CASSTSGNTIYF

V gene: TRBV6-6
D gene: TRBD1
CDR3 length: 15
J gene: TRBJ2-7
clone size: once
CDR3 DNA: TGTGCCAGCAGTCGCCTGACAGGGGCTAAGGACGAGCAGTACTTC
CDR3 protein: CASSRLTGAKDEQYF

V gene: TRBV5-1
D gene: TRBD1
CDR3 length: 15
J gene: TRBJ2-7
clone size: .
CDR3 DNA: TGCGCCAGCAGCTTGAAGGGACAGGGGGGTCTCGAGCAGTACTTC
CDR3 protein: CASSLKGQGGLEQYF

V gene: TRBV5-1
D gene: .
CDR3 length: 14
J gene: TRBJ2-5
clone size: .
CDR3 DNA: TGCGCCAGCAGCTGGACAGTTACCCAAGAGACCCAGTACTTC
CDR3 protein: CASSWTVTQETQYF

V gene: TRBV11-2
D gene: .
CDR3 length: 13
J gene: TRBJ1-3
clone size: few
CDR3 DNA: TGTGCCAGCAGCTTAATCCGAGTAGACACCATATATTTT
CDR3 protein: CASSLIRVDTIYF

V gene: TRBV9
D gene: TRBD1
CDR3 length: 15
J gene: TRBJ1-4
clone size: .
CDR3 DNA: TGTGCCAGCAGCGGCGGACCGGGACAGGGTGAAAAACTGTTTTTT
CDR3 protein: CASSGGPGQGEKLFF

V gene: TRBV11-3
D gene: TRBD1
CDR3 length: 15
J gene: TRBJ2-5
clone size: .
CDR3 DNA: TGTGCCAGCTCTCTAGGGGACAGCTACCAAGAGACCCAGTACTTC
CDR3 protein: CASSLGDSYQETQYF

V gene: TRBV7-9
D gene: .
CDR3 length: 14
J gene: TRBJ2-7
clone size: .
CDR3 DNA: TGTGCCAGCACCCCACCAGGGATCAGCTACGAGCAGTACTTC
CDR3 protein: CASTPPGISYEQYF

V gene: TRBV4-1
D gene: TRBD2
CDR3 length: 16
J gene: TRBJ2-7
clone size: .
CDR3 DNA: TGCGCCAGCAGCCAAGATGGGGGGACTAGCGGGCTGGAGCAGTACTTC
CDR3 protein: CASSQDGGTSGLEQYF

V gene: TRBV9
D gene: .
CDR3 length: 17
J gene: TRBJ2-1
clone size: .
CDR3 DNA: TGTGCCAGCAGCGTAGAAGGGGGATTGGCCTTACACAATGAGCAGTTCTTC
CDR3 protein: CASSVEGGLALHNEQFF

V gene: TRBV28
D gene: TRBD1
CDR3 length: 15
J gene: TRBJ2-3
clone size: .
CDR3 DNA: TGTGCCAGCAGTTTTGAGGGGGCGATCGCAGATACGCAGTATTTT
CDR3 protein: CASSFEGAIADTQYF

V gene: TRBV27
D gene: .
CDR3 length: 15
J gene: TRBJ2-1
clone size: once
CDR3 DNA: TGTGCCAGCAGCCCAATGCCAGACACCTACAATGAGCAGTTCTTC
CDR3 protein: CASSPMPDTYNEQFF

V gene: TRBV30
D gene: .
CDR3 length: 16
J gene: TRBJ1-1
clone size: once
CDR3 DNA: TGTGCCTGCAAACCCGAGGGGGGGAGGGGGAACACTGAAGCTTTCTTT
CDR3 protein: CACKPEGGRGNTEAFF

V gene: TRBV5-8
D gene: TRBD1
CDR3 length: 19
J gene: TRBJ2-7
clone size: .
CDR3 DNA: TGTGCCAGCAGCTTGTCGGGGACAGGGGGCGATGGTTCCCATTACGAGCAGTACTTC
CDR3 protein: CASSLSGTGGDGSHYEQYF

V gene: TRBV28
D gene: TRBD2
CDR3 length: 15
J gene: TRBJ2-5
clone size: .
CDR3 DNA: TGTGCCAGCCTTGCACTAGCGGGAGGGCTAGAGACCCAGTACTTC
CDR3 protein: CASLALAGGLETQYF

V gene: TRBV27
D gene: .
CDR3 length: 14
J gene: TRBJ2-4
clone size: .
CDR3 DNA: TGTGCCAGCAATACTTACAGGGAGAAAAACATTCAGTACTTC
CDR3 protein: CASNTYREKNIQYF

V gene: TRBV11-3
D gene: .
CDR3 length: 12
J gene: TRBJ2-3
clone size: .
CDR3 DNA: TGTGCCAGCAGCCCTAGCACAGATACGCAGTATTTT
CDR3 protein: CASSPSTDTQYF

V gene: TRBV6-1
D gene: TRBD1
CDR3 length: 14
J gene: TRBJ1-2
clone size: .
CDR3 DNA: TGTGCCAGCAGTGCCAGGACAGGGATGGATGGCTACACCTTC
CDR3 protein: CASSARTGMDGYTF

V gene: TRBV5-1
D gene: TRBD1
CDR3 length: 14
J gene: TRBJ2-3
clone size: few
CDR3 DNA: TGCGCCAGCAGCCCCGGACAGGGAGAAGATACGCAGTATTTT
CDR3 protein: CASSPGQGEDTQYF

V gene: TRBV6-5
D gene: .
CDR3 length: 16
J gene: TRBJ1-1
clone size: .
CDR3 DNA: TGTGCCAGCAGTTACTCCGCCGGGGTGTTCGACACTGAAGCTTTCTTT
CDR3 protein: CASSYSAGVFDTEAFF

V gene: TRBV19
D gene: TRBD2
CDR3 length: 19
J gene: TRBJ2-1
clone size: .
CDR3 DNA: TGTGCCAGTAGTATGGCCGGACTAGCTACTAGCGGCCAGTACAATGAGCAGTTCTTC
CDR3 protein: CASSMAGLATSGQYNEQFF

V gene: TRBV6-5
D gene: TRBD1
CDR3 length: 15
J gene: TRBJ1-2
clone size: .
CDR3 DNA: TGTGCCAGCAGTTACTCGGGGACAGGGAACTATGGCTACACCTTC
CDR3 protein: CASSYSGTGNYGYTF

V gene: TRBV6-7
D gene: .
CDR3 length: 14
J gene: TRBJ2-7
clone size: .
CDR3 DNA: TGTGCCAGCAGTTATCGACAGGCAAAATACGAGCAGTACTTC
CDR3 protein: CASSYRQAKYEQYF

V gene: TRBV6-5
D gene: .
CDR3 length: 15
J gene: TRBJ1-1
clone size: .
CDR3 DNA: TGTGCCAGCAGTTACTCCCCTGCCGGGAGAGAAAAAGCTTTCTTT
CDR3 protein: CASSYSPAGREKAFF

V gene: TRBV7-2
D gene: TRBD2
CDR3 length: 15
J gene: TRBJ2-3
clone size: few
CDR3 DNA: TGTGCCAGCAGCCGCGGGAGGGCCCCTACAGATACGCAGTATTTT
CDR3 protein: CASSRGRAPTDTQYF

V gene: TRBV23-1
D gene: .
CDR3 length: 17
J gene: TRBJ1-5
clone size: .
CDR3 DNA: TGCGCCAGCAGTCAATCGAGGAACGCGGGGGCCAATCAGCCCCAGCATTTT
CDR3 protein: CASSQSRNAGANQPQHF

V gene: TRBV7-9
D gene: TRBD1
CDR3 length: 14
J gene: TRBJ2-7
clone size: .
CDR3 DNA: TGTGCCAGCAGCCCTCCGGGACAGGGGTACGAGCAGTACTTC
CDR3 protein: CASSPPGQGYEQYF

V gene: TRBV5-6
D gene: .
CDR3 length: 14
J gene: TRBJ1-2
clone size: once
CDR3 DNA: TGTGCCAGCAGCGCCACCCCAGGGGCTCGCGGCTACACCTTC
CDR3 protein: CASSATPGARGYTF